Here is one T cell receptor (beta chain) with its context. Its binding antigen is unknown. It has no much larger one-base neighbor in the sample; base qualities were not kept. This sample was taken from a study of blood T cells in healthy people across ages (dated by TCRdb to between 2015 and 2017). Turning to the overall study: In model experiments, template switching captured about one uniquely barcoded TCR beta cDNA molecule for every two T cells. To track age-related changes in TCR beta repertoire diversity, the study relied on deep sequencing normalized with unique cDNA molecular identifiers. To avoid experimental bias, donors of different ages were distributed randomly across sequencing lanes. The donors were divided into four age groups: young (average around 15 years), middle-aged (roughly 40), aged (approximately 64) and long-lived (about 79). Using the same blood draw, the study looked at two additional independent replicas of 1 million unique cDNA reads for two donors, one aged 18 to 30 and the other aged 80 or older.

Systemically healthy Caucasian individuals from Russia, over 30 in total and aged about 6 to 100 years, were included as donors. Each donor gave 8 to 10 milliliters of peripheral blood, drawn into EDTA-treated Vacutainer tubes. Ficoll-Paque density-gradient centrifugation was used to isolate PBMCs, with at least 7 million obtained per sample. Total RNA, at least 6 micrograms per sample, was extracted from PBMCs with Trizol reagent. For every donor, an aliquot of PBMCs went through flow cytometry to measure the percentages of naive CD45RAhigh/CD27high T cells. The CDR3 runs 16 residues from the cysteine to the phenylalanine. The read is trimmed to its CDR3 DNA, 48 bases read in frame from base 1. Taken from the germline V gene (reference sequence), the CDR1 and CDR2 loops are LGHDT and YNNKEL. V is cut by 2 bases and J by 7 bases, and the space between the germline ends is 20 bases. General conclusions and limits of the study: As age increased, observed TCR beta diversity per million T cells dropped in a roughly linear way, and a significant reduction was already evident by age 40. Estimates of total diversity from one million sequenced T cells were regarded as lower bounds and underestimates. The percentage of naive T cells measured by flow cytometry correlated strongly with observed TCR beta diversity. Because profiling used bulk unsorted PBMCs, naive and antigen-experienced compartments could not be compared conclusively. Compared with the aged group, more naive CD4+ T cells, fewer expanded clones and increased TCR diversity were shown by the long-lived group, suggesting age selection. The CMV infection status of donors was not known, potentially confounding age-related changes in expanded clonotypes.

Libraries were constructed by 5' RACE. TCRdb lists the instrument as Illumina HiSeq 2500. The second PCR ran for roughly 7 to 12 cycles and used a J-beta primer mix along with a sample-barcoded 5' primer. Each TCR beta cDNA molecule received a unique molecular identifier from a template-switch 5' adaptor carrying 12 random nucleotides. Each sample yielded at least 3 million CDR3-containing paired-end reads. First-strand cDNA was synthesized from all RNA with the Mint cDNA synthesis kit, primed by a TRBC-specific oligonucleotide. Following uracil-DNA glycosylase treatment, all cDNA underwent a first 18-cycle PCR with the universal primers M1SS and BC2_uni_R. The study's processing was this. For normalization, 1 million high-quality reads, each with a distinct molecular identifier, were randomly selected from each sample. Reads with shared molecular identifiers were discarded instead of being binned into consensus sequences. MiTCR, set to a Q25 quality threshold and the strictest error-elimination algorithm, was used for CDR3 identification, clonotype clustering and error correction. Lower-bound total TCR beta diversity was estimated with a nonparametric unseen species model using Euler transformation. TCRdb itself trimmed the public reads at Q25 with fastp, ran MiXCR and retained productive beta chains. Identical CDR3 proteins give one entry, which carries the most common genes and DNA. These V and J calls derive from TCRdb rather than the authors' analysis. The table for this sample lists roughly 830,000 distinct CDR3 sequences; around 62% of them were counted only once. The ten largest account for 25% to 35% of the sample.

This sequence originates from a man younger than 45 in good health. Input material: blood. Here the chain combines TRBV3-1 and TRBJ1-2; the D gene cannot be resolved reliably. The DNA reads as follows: TGTGCCAGCAGCCAAACCTACGGACGGGCTGGGGTTGGCTACACCTTC. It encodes CASSQTYGRAGVGYTF.